One sample yielded the 13 T cell receptor beta chains listed below, sequenced in a study of long-term antiretroviral therapy in people with HIV. Sequencing used immunoSEQ v3.0 at survey level. Clones were sequenced by immunoSEQ multiplex PCR, and TCRdb holds only the in-frame ones, with some missing. The sample has around 25,000 clones, 70% to 90% seen once. The specimen was unsorted PBMCs, collected 1.9 years after starting antiretroviral therapy. The receptors derive from a woman aged 25-40 years with HIV.

The chain has TRBV7-9 and TRBJ2-3; TRBD2 agrees at 10 bases. The CDR3 runs 15 residues. Unmatched junction bases numbered 9, after V lost 7 bases and J lost 5 bases. Germline-derived CDR1 and CDR2 are SEHNR and FQNEAQ (reference sequence). CDR3 sequence: CASTNLAGVGDTQYF. The CDR3 bases are TGTGCCAGCACCAATCTAGCGGGGGTAGGAGATACGCAGTATTTT. The variable domain in full, with the rest retrieved from reference TRBV7-9 and TRBJ2-3, is DTGVSQNPRHKITKRGQNVTFRCDPISEHNRLYWYRQTLGQGPEFLTYFQNEAQLEKSRLLSDRFSAERPKGSFSTLEIQRTEQGDSAMYLCASTNLAGVGDTQYFGPGTRLTVL.

The CDR3 DNA sequence: TGTGCCAGCAGCTCCGGCCCAGCCAGGAACATCAATGAGCAGTTCTTC. Amino acid sequence: CASSSGPARNINEQFF. The rearrangement uses TRBV7-3 and TRBJ2-1; D uncertain. Trimming took 4 bases from V and 6 from J, leaving 19 bases between them. The germline gives CDR1 SGHTA, CDR2 FQGTGA. This CDR3 is 16 amino acids long.

A single count supports this clone. This chain uses TRBV30 with TRBJ2-2; D uncertain. The V gene's germline CDR1 is GTSNPN and CDR2 SVGIG (reference sequence). V was pared by 2 bases and J by 7 bases, with 11 bases between. CDR3 length equals 13 residues. For the CDR3, the DNA is TGTGCCTGGAGTTATCAACCGGGCGGGGAGCTGTTTTTT. This sequence encodes CAWSYQPGGELFF.

A single count supports this clone. This chain joins TRBV19 and TRBJ1-1; possibly TRBD1 for D (6 bases). Germline V gene lookup returns CDR1 LNHDA and CDR2 SQIVND (reference sequence). V was clipped by 7 bases and J by 9 bases, with 18 bases between them. This CDR3 is 13 amino acids long. The CDR3 region is CASKKGGGPKAFF. The CDR3, as DNA: TGTGCCAGTAAGAAGGGGGGCGGGCCCAAAGCTTTCTTT.

Only a few counts were recorded for this clone. The rearrangement uses TRBV2 and TRBJ2-6; D is undetermined. The CDR3 loop spans 13 amino acids. Trimming removed 7 bases from V and 0 bases from J, with 4 bases in between. CDR1 and CDR2 (germline): SNHLY, FYNNEI. This CDR3 is CASTSSGANVLTF. CDR3 DNA sequence: TGTGCCAGCACCTCCTCTGGGGCCAACGTCCTGACTTTC.

This clone has more than one count but fewer than ten. The chain is built from TRBV6-1 and TRBJ1-1, with 7 bases fitting TRBD1. The V gene end was trimmed by 5 bases and the J gene end by 5 bases; junction bases not matched to a gene: 8. Germline V CDR1 and CDR2: MNHNS, SASEGT. The CDR3 is 14 residues long. The CDR3 is CASSSNRGGTEAFF. The CDR3, as DNA: TGTGCCAGCAGTAGTAACAGGGGAGGTACTGAAGCTTTCTTT.

This chain links TRBV29-1 with TRBJ2-1; 8 nucleotides match TRBD2. The J segment lost 2 bases and the V segment lost 3 bases, leaving 15 bases of the junction unmatched. Germline CDR1 SQVTM, CDR2 ANQGSEA. The CDR3 has 18 residues. The DNA of the CDR3 is TGCAGCGTTGACTTCCCTCTCGGGGGCGGGGGGACCTACAATGAGCAGTTCTTC. Protein: CSVDFPLGGGGTYNEQFF.

Here the CDR3 DNA reads TGTGCCAGCAGCCTCGGACTAGCGGGGGATTTAGATACGCAGTATTTT. It yields the protein CASSLGLAGDLDTQYF. This chain links TRBV9 with TRBJ2-3, with TRBD2 identical over 13 bases. The J segment lost 5 bases and the V segment lost 4 bases, leaving 7 bases of the junction unmatched. The length of the CDR3 is 16 residues. Germline V gene data show CDR1 as SGDLS and CDR2 as YYNGEE.

This rearrangement joins TRBV29-1 to TRBJ2-5; 12 bases line up with TRBD2. With 5 bases clipped from V and 1 base from J, the junction kept 5 bases outside the gene matches. The CDR3 is 15 amino acids. Germline values: CDR1 SQVTM, CDR2 ANQGSEA. The CDR3 DNA is TGCAGCGTTATGGGACTAGCGGGCATCCAAGAGACCCAGTACTTC. As protein: CSVMGLAGIQETQYF.

This rearrangement joins TRBV9 to TRBJ2-1; 8 bases match TRBD1. The CDR3 covers 16 residues. V lost 2 bases to trimming and J lost 1 base; unmatched junction nucleotides: 5. Looked up from germline, CDR1 is SGDLS and CDR2 is YYNGEE. CDR3 nucleotide sequence: TGTGCCAGCAGCGTCTCAGGGGGCGCGTCCTACAATGAGCAGTTCTTC. As protein: CASSVSGGASYNEQFF.

In this sample, this clone turned up a few times. This rearrangement joins TRBV28 to TRBJ1-6; D possibly corresponds to TRBD1 (5 bases). Germline CDR1 is MDHEN and CDR2 is SYDVKM. V lost 7 bases and J lost 7, with 14 bases in between. The CDR3 is 14 residues long. The CDR3 DNA follows: TGTGCCAGCACCGGGGGTAACCCGAATTCACCCCTCCACTTT. Translated: CASTGGNPNSPLHF.

The V and J genes are TRBV19 and TRBJ1-3; D is perhaps TRBD1 (6 bases). The CDR3 is 15 residues long. In germline, CDR1 is LNHDA, CDR2 SQIVND (reference sequence). The V gene lost 5 bases and the J gene lost 2 bases, with 13 bases spanning the gap. The CDR3 nucleotides are TGTGCCAGTAGTCTACGCGACAGGCCTGGAAACACCATATATTTT. Amino acid sequence: CASSLRDRPGNTIYF.

V and J are TRBV29-1 and TRBJ1-2; unclear D gene. The germline V gene has CDR1 SQVTM and CDR2 ANQGSEA. V lost 5 bases, J lost 4 bases, and 14 bases lay in between. The CDR3 sequence is 13 residues long. CDR3 coding DNA: TGCAGCGTTCAACTCGGTCCAGGCTATGGCTACACCTTC. It yields the protein CSVQLGPGYGYTF.